Described below is a single TCR beta chain sequence and its context. The antigen it recognizes is unknown. Base qualities are not recorded, but no much larger clone differs from it by a single base. The germline V gene (reference sequence) supplies CDR1 LNHNV and CDR2 YYDKDF. Trimming takes 0 bases off V and 4 bases off J; junction bases not matched to a gene: 9. The CDR3 spans 16 residues, from the cysteine through the phenylalanine. Just the 48-base CDR3 DNA is kept, in frame starting at base 1. The receptor library was made with the immunoSEQ multiplex PCR assay. To provide template for TCR sequencing, every sample had RNA extracted and reverse transcribed into cDNA. SuperScript III was used for first-strand cDNA synthesis, primed with a 2:1 mix of oligo-dT and random hexamers. A synthetic immune receptor repertoire was used to assess amplification bias, and residual bias was removed computationally. The authors processed their data as follows. Raw reads were preprocessed for error removal, and CDR3 was defined according to IMGT conventions as running from the conserved cysteine to phenylalanine. To get clonality, Shannon entropy was normalized by log2 of the number of productive unique TCRs and the result was subtracted from 1. Scalp TCRbeta sequences were cross-referenced with sorted blood CD4 and CD8 repertoires so that the CD4 or CD8 identity of scalp clones could be inferred. This is the immuneACCESS table as TCRdb keeps it, with only in-frame sequences that have V and J called. A part of the clones is gone; compared with another copy, unresolved V genes explain less than half, and the rest is unexplained. V, J and clone size derive from that table, while D and trimming were established from the DNA sequence. Here the sample has about 270,000 clones; 50% to 75% occur a single time. 0.75% to 0.95% of the sample comes from the top ten.

The data derive from a study of CD8+ T cells in alopecia areata (dated by TCRdb to 2016 to 2018). Regarding the complete study: Treated patients were enrolled in an open-label pilot trial of oral tofacitinib, 5 to 10 mg twice daily, for moderate-to-severe alopecia areata. Tofacitinib was administered for 6 to 18 months, and 6 months of follow-up off drug were then conducted to assess delayed response and recurrence. The SALT score, which quantifies the percentage of affected scalp surface area, was used to measure disease severity in treated patients. Scalp clonality was compared among normal scalp (n=4), patchy alopecia areata scalp (n=8), and alopecia totalis/universalis scalp (n=8). The study used high-throughput TCRbeta sequencing to examine T cell clonal expansion in alopecia areata, in both the C3H/HeJ mouse model and human patients. Human TCRbeta sequencing covered scalp tissue and sorted CD4+ and CD8+ peripheral blood T cells from patchy and totalis/universalis alopecia areata patients and healthy controls. immunoSEQ multiplex PCR using 35 Vbeta forward primers and 13 Jbeta reverse primers was used to amplify TCRbeta CDR3 regions. The RNA source kit depended on sample type: the PAXgene miRNA kit for fixed scalp, the miRNeasy kit for PBMCs, and the RNeasy kit for mouse skin. Biopsies were taken from tofacitinib-treated patients at baseline and at 4 and 24 weeks of treatment, and a later scalp biopsy was taken in several of the tofacitinib-treated patients.

The meaning of the sample's treatment or condition label: oral pan-JAK inhibitor, 5-10 mg twice daily. From alopecia areata patients, peripheral blood was collected along with lesional scalp punch biopsies. PBMCs were isolated by density centrifugation and stained for CD3, CD4 and CD8, after which CD4+ and CD8+ T cells were sorted on a FACSAria. What the study reported, not specific to this receptor: With tofacitinib, both scalp clonality and the number of expanded CD8+ clones among the top 100 scalp clones went down significantly. Compared with mice, TCR sequences shared between patients were less clear, possibly partly because of HLA diversity across the patient population. Scalp TCR repertoire analysis is complicated because resident alphabeta T cells in normal human skin are also sequenced, whereas mouse skin is dominated by gammadelta T cells. Many expanded lesional clones were found to persist in scalp and blood during tofacitinib treatment, and relapse after treatment cessation may be partly explained by this persistence. Because the treated cohort was small and included a single nonresponder, larger studies are needed to assess links between baseline CD8+ expansion and response. Compared with normal scalp, lesional scalp, particularly in alopecia totalis/universalis, had higher clonality and more expanded CD8+ clones, which suggests antigenic drive.

This specimen consisted of CD4+ T cells sorted from blood, obtained at week 52, from a patient treated with tofacitinib. This sequence was found in a human donor with alopecia areata. The chain employs TRBV15 and TRBJ2-7, and 7 junctional nucleotides match TRBD1. The sequence in DNA is TGTGCCACCAGCAGAGATTATTTGGGACAGCCTTACGAGCAGTACTTC. It translates as CATSRDYLGQPYEQYF.